The TCR beta chain described here comes from a study of T cell clones after liver transplantation. Study information: TCRbeta sequencing after a pre-transplant mixed lymphocyte reaction identified graft-donor-reactive clones, later tracked in post-transplant blood.

Germline V gene lookup returns CDR1 GTSNPN and CDR2 SVGIG (reference sequence). Trimming removed 4 bases at V and 1 base at J, with 7 bases between. There are 12 residues in the CDR3. Data came from immunoSEQ multiplex PCR; TCRdb stores just in-frame clones and leaves some out. The sample contains over 55,000 clones, approximately 70% of which appear only once. There are a few counts of this clone. The identical CDR3 is also encoded by other nucleotide sequences in the sample. The sample in question was CD4+ T cells from blood, obtained at the roughly 16-month timepoint. This clonotype was obtained from a human patient who received a liver transplant. Some T cells may have come from the graft donor. The V call is TRBV30, the J call TRBJ1-1; D ambiguous. DNA of the CDR3: TGTGCCTGGAAAACGGAGAACACTGAAGCTTTCTTT. As protein: CAWKTENTEAFF. Variable domain in full (rest from reference TRBV30 and TRBJ1-1): SQTIHQWPATLVQPVGSPLSLECTVEGTSNPNLYWYRQAAGRGLQLLFYSVGIGQISSEVPQNLSASRPQDRQFILSSKKLLLSDSGFYLCAWKTENTEAFFGQGTRLTVV.